These 18 T cell receptor beta chains came from one sample sequenced in a study of blood T cell repertoires in COVID-19. TCRdb's copy holds only in-frame clones and misses some; the assay was immunoSEQ multiplex PCR. The sample shows under 150,000 clones, 75% to 90% of them seen only once. The specimen was PBMCs or T cells enriched from blood (not recorded which). All receptors derive from a woman in her forties or fifties who had recovered from COVID-19.

The chain links TRBV6-5 to TRBJ2-7; perhaps TRBD1 as D (6 bases). Trimming pared 5 bases from V and 5 bases from J, leaving 19 bases between. Germline CDR1 reads MNHEY; CDR2 reads SVGAGI. This CDR3 comprises 15 residues. CDR3 in amino acids: CASSQPGRRGHEQYF. The CDR3 DNA is TGTGCCAGCAGTCAACCGGGACGCAGGGGCCACGAGCAGTACTTC.

The chain uses TRBV18 and TRBJ1-2, with D possibly matching TRBD1 (6 bases). The V end was cut by 3 bases, the J end by 3 bases, with 8 bases between. Germline V gene data show CDR1 as KGHSH and CDR2 as LQKENI. The CDR3 is 13 residues long. The CDR3 sequence is CASSPDSYYGYTF. CDR3 nucleotide sequence: TGTGCCAGCTCACCGGACAGCTACTATGGCTACACCTTC.

The rearrangement joins TRBV6-1 to TRBJ2-7; tentative D call: TRBD1 (6 bases). V shed 3 bases and J shed 4 bases, with 16 bases lying between them. The CDR3 is 15 residues long. The germline CDR1 and CDR2 sequences are MNHNS and SASEGT. As DNA, the CDR3 is TGTGCCAGCAGTGAGTCGGCGGCAGGGGAATACGAGCAGTACTTC. This codes for CASSESAAGEYEQYF.

This clone showed up just once. The missing conserved phenylalanine or tryptophan at the end of this CDR3 makes a read error likely. Because the CDR3's place on the DNA is in doubt, the DNA is left out and the CDR3 is given as listed by TCRdb. V gene TRBV21-1 combines with J gene TRBJ2-7; the table's D call, TRBD1, was not checked against the DNA. TRBV21-1 is shown as a pseudogene. The length of the CDR3 is 11 amino acids, counting both ends. CDR3 protein: CASSKVVVRPD.

The rearrangement links TRBV21-1 to TRBJ2-1; the D segment call TRBD2 is taken from the table without a DNA check. TRBV21-1 is a known pseudogene. This CDR3 spans 15 amino acids. In nucleotides, the CDR3 is TGTGCCGGACTACTAGGGGACCCGGGCAGGGATGAGCAGTTCTTC. Translating gives CAGLLGDPGRDEQFF.

V gene TRBV29-1 combines with J gene TRBJ1-1; D might be TRBD1 (6 bases). Trimming left V 6 bases short and J 5 bases short, with 13 bases between. This CDR3 region has 12 residues. The germline V gene encodes CDR1 SQVTM and CDR2 ANQGSEA. This CDR3 is CSVGGAVTEAFF. DNA for the CDR3: TGCAGCGTAGGGGGGGCCGTAACTGAAGCTTTCTTT.

The chain links TRBV7-9 to TRBJ1-1, with a weak D call TRBD1 (6 bases). Trimming removed 1 base at V and 1 base at J, with 10 bases between. In germline, CDR1 is SEHNR, CDR2 FQNEAQ (reference sequence). This CDR3 has 15 amino acids. For the CDR3, the DNA is TGTGCCAGCAGCTTAGGCACAGGGACGAACACTGAAGCTTTCTTT. This translates into CASSLGTGTNTEAFF.

J is TRBJ1-5 and V is TRBV6-6; TRBD1 aligns across 9 bases. Germline CDR1 reads MNHNY; CDR2 reads SVGAGI (reference sequence). CDR3 length equals 15 residues. V was pared by 5 bases and J by 6 bases, with 8 bases of the junction left unmatched. Here the CDR3 DNA reads TGTGCCAGCAGTACCACAGGGGGCGCGGGTCAGCCCCAGCATTTT. As protein: CASSTTGGAGQPQHF.

CDR3 in DNA: TGTGCCAGCAGACAGGGGAACGACGAGCAGTACTTC. Its protein product is CASRQGNDEQYF. The gene calls are TRBV12-1 and TRBJ2-7; the D call TRBD1 from the table was never checked on the DNA. TRBV12-1 is noted as a pseudogene. The CDR3 is 12 amino acids.

The chain has TRBV11-2 and TRBJ1-4; 9 nucleotides agree with TRBD1. The junction had 5 bases not matched to a gene; V was cut back by 5 bases and J by 7 bases. The CDR3 consists of 14 residues. Germline CDR1 and CDR2: SGHAT and FQNNGV. This chain's CDR3 is CASSPDRGFEKLFF. CDR3 nucleotides: TGTGCCAGCAGCCCGGACAGGGGTTTTGAAAAACTGTTTTTT.

This rearrangement joins TRBV7-2 to TRBJ2-1; 10 nucleotides match TRBD2. The CDR3 has 15 amino acids. Germline V gives CDR1 SGHTA, CDR2 FQGNSA. V lost 5 bases and J lost 6; bases outside the gene matches: 7. Here the CDR3 DNA reads TGTGCCAGCAGCCCCGAAGCGGGGGGGCGCAATGAGCAGTTCTTC. Its translation is CASSPEAGGRNEQFF.

The V and J genes are TRBV4-1 and TRBJ2-3, with 12 bases aligning to TRBD2. V lost 1 base and J lost 1; bases outside the gene matches: 0. Looked up from germline, CDR1 is MGHRA and CDR2 is YSYEKL. The CDR3 totals 16 residues. CDR3 region: CASSQGLAGGTDTQYF. The DNA for the CDR3 is TGCGCCAGCAGCCAAGGACTAGCGGGGGGCACAGATACGCAGTATTTT.

The chain recombines TRBV2 with TRBJ1-2, with 8 positions matching TRBD1. The V gene end was trimmed by 8 bases and the J gene end by 0 bases; junction bases not matched to a gene: 5. This CDR3 is built from 14 residues. The germline CDR1 and CDR2 sequences are SNHLY and FYNNEI. CDR3 DNA: TGTGCCAGCGTACCGGACAGGGCTAACTATGGCTACACCTTC. Amino acid sequence: CASVPDRANYGYTF.

The J gene is TRBJ1-2, the V gene TRBV2; maybe TRBD1 (6 bases). The V gene lost 5 bases and the J gene lost 8 bases, with 24 bases spanning the gap. The CDR3 has 16 residues. Per the germline V gene, CDR1 is SNHLY and CDR2 is FYNNEI. CDR3 protein: CASSSIFTGIEEGYTF. In DNA form, the CDR3 reads TGTGCCAGCAGTAGTATCTTCACAGGGATAGAGGAGGGCTACACCTTC.

The chain recombines TRBV7-9 with TRBJ2-7; TRBD1 aligns across 8 bases. The CDR3 runs to 15 residues. The V gene's germline CDR1 is SEHNR and CDR2 FQNEAQ (reference sequence). Trimming cost V 5 bases and J 2 bases; bases outside gene matches: 8. The DNA of the CDR3 is TGTGCCAGCAGCCTGCAGGGGGCAGGGACCTACGAGCAGTACTTC. It yields the protein CASSLQGAGTYEQYF. Looking up the rest from reference TRBV7-9 and TRBJ2-7 gives the full variable domain: DTGVSQNPRHKITKRGQNVTFRCDPISEHNRLYWYRQTLGQGPEFLTYFQNEAQLEKSRLLSDRFSAERPKGSFSTLEIQRTEQGDSAMYLCASSLQGAGTYEQYFGPGTRLTVT.

This clone was recorded only once. The rearrangement links TRBV7-9 to TRBJ2-6; perhaps TRBD1 as D (5 bases). The V end lost 1 base, the J end lost 0 bases, and 10 bases lay between the germline ends. The CDR3 is made up of 17 amino acids. From germline, CDR1 is SEHNR and CDR2 FQNEAQ (reference sequence). This CDR3 reads CASSLGQISSGANVLTF. The CDR3 DNA reads as TGTGCCAGCAGCTTAGGACAGATCAGCTCTGGGGCCAACGTCCTGACTTTC.

J is TRBJ1-5 and V is TRBV6-5, with TRBD1 matching over 8 bases. After removal of 10 bases from V and 4 bases from J, the junction contained 9 bases not matched to a gene. The CDR3 covers 14 residues. The germline CDR1 and CDR2 sequences are MNHEY and SVGAGI. DNA for the CDR3: TGTGCCACCTTGGCGGACAGGGCTAATCAGCCCCAGCATTTT. Encoded protein: CATLADRANQPQHF.

V usage is TRBV5-1 and J usage is TRBJ2-1; no clear D. The CDR3 covers 14 residues. The ends were cut back, 5 bases at V and 10 bases at J, with 19 bases in the middle. The V gene's germline CDR1 is SGHRS and CDR2 YFSETQ. DNA of the CDR3: TGCGCCAGCAGACCCGCCGTGGCTTCAATGGAGCAGTTCTTC. It is translated as CASRPAVASMEQFF.